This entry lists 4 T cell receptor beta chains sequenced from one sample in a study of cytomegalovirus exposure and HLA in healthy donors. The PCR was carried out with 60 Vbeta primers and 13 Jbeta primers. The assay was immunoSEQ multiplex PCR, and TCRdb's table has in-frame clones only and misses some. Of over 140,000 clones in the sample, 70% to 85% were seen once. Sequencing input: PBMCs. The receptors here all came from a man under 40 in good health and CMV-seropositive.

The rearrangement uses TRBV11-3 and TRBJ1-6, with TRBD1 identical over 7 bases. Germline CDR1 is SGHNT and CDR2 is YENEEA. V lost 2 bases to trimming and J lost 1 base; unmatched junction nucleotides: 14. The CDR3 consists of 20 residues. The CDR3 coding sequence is TGTGCCAGCAGCTTACATGACAGGGTGCCCCGAAGGTCCTATAATTCACCCCTCCACTTT. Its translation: CASSLHDRVPRRSYNSPLHF.

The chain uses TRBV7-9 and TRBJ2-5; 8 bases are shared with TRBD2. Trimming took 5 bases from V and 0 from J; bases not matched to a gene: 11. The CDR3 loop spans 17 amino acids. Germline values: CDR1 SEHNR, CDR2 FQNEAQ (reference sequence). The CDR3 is CASSPPPGGYYQETQYF. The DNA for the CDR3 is TGTGCCAGCAGCCCCCCTCCGGGGGGGTATTACCAAGAGACCCAGTACTTC.

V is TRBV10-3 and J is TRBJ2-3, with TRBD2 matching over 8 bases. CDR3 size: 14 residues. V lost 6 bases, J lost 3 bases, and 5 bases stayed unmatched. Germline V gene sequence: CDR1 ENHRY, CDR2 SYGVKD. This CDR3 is CAIRRAGETDTQYF. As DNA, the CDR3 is TGTGCCATCAGACGAGCGGGAGAAACAGATACGCAGTATTTT.

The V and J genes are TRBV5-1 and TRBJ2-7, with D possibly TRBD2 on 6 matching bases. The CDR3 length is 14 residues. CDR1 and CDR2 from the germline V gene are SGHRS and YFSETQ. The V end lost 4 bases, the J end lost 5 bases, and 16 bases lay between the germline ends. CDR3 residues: CASSAGGVNDEQYF. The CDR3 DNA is TGCGCCAGCAGCGCCGGAGGGGTAAACGACGAGCAGTACTTC.